Below are 26 T cell receptor beta chains sequenced from a single sample in a study of shared T cell receptors in the human thymus. Method: immunoSEQ multiplex PCR; TCRdb's copy keeps in-frame clones and lacks some. The table shows under 850,000 clones, with 88% occurring only once. The same data also contributed to another study, on human thymus T cells.

Sequencing used thymocytes. The receptors derive from a boy under two years old with a congenital heart defect.

The chain carries TRBV4-3 and TRBJ1-3; D is uncertain. V lost 3 bases, J lost 4 bases, and 22 bases lay in between. CDR3 length: 18 amino acids. In germline, CDR1 is LGHNA, CDR2 YSLEER. The CDR3 coding sequence is TGCGCCAGCAGCCACTGGCGACGGAGCGGGAGTGGCGGAAACACCATATATTTT. This encodes CASSHWRRSGSGGNTIYF.

V and J are TRBV19 and TRBJ2-7; 7 bases match TRBD1. CDR1 is LNHDA and CDR2 is SQIVND in the germline V gene (reference sequence). V lost 7 bases, J lost 6 bases, and 9 bases stayed unmatched. This CDR3 comprises 13 residues. Here the CDR3 DNA reads TGTGCCAGTACCGGAGGACCAGGGGGCGAGCAGTACTTC. Translation: CASTGGPGGEQYF.

The rearrangement uses TRBV25-1 and TRBJ2-5, with 7 bases that match TRBD2. The CDR3 extends over 14 amino acids. J was trimmed by 4 bases and V by 2 bases; bases with no gene match: 4. Germline loops: CDR1 MGHDK, CDR2 SYGVNS. The CDR3 coding sequence is TGTGCCAGCAGTGAAATGGGCGGGGGAGAGACCCAGTACTTC. It yields the protein CASSEMGGGETQYF.

This chain joins TRBV19 and TRBJ2-3; D remains unclear. Looked up from germline, CDR1 is LNHDA and CDR2 is SQIVND (reference sequence). This CDR3 has 15 residues. Trimming cost V 5 bases and J 0 bases, with 12 bases left between them. In nucleotides, the CDR3 is TGTGCCAGTAGTCCCGGGTTAACTAGCACAGATACGCAGTATTTT. Translation gives CASSPGLTSTDTQYF.

The chain carries TRBV29-1 and TRBJ1-2; TRBD1 agrees at 9 bases. Germline loops: CDR1 SQVTM, CDR2 ANQGSEA. The J segment lost 7 bases and the V segment lost 3 bases, leaving 12 bases of the junction unmatched. The CDR3 runs 15 residues. The CDR3: CSVEIPGQGSLGYTF. The CDR3 region has the DNA TGCAGCGTTGAGATCCCGGGACAGGGAAGTCTTGGCTACACCTTC.

The gene calls are TRBV4-3 and TRBJ2-7; 9 bases match TRBD1. This CDR3 comprises 16 residues. The germline V gene encodes CDR1 LGHNA and CDR2 YSLEER. Trimming cost V 1 base and J 0 bases; bases outside gene matches: 4. The CDR3 protein is CASSQGGDRDSYEQYF. Here the CDR3 DNA reads TGCGCCAGCAGCCAAGGGGGGGACAGGGACTCCTACGAGCAGTACTTC.

The gene calls are TRBV14 and TRBJ2-2; 8 nucleotides line up with TRBD2. There are 18 residues in the CDR3. V shed 3 bases, J shed 4 bases, and the junction held 13 bases outside the gene matches. Germline CDR1 and CDR2: SGHDN and FVKESK. CDR3 sequence (DNA): TGTGCCAGCAGCCACACTAGCGGTGGGAGGGCCGGCACCGGGGAGCTGTTTTTT. Translation: CASSHTSGGRAGTGELFF. Full variable domain (remainder filled in from reference TRBV14 and TRBJ2-2): EAGVTQFPSHSVIEKGQTVTLRCDPISGHDNLYWYRRVMGKEIKFLLHFVKESKQDESGMPNNRFLAERTGGTYSTLKVQPAELEDSGVYFCASSHTSGGRAGTGELFFGEGSRLTVL.

This clone was found once. The chain uses TRBV27 and TRBJ2-7; weak D call: TRBD1 (6 bases). The CDR3 runs to 15 residues. Trimming removed 2 bases at V and 2 bases at J, with 13 bases between. Germline CDR1 and CDR2: MNHEY and SMNVEV (reference sequence). In DNA, the CDR3 is TGTGCCAGCAGTTTAACCCGGACAGAGACCTACGAGCAGTACTTC. Its translation is CASSLTRTETYEQYF.

This chain joins TRBV4-2 and TRBJ2-5, with 12 nucleotides matching TRBD2. The trim removed 1 base at V and 5 bases at J, leaving 14 bases unmatched. This CDR3 comprises 19 residues. Germline CDR1 and CDR2: LGHNA and YNFKEQ. CDR3 bases: TGTGCCAGCAGCCAAGCCAGACTAGCGGGAGTCGGAGCAAGGGAGACCCAGTACTTC. Amino acids: CASSQARLAGVGARETQYF.

The rearrangement links TRBV13 to TRBJ2-5; 10 bases match TRBD2. The V and J ends lost 4 bases and 5 bases, in that order; junction bases with no gene match: 4. Looked up from germline, CDR1 is PRHDT and CDR2 is FYEKMQ (reference sequence). CDR3 length: 14 amino acids. The DNA of the CDR3 is TGTGCCAGCAGCTCGCCGGGACTAGCGGAGACCCAGTACTTC. Its translation: CASSSPGLAETQYF. Full variable domain (outside the CDR3, taken from reference TRBV13 and TRBJ2-5): AAGVIQSPRHLIKEKRETATLKCYPIPRHDTVYWYQQGPGQDPQFLISFYEKMQSDKGSIPDRFSAQQFSDYHSELNMSSLELGDSALYFCASSSPGLAETQYFGPGTRLLVL.

The chain recombines TRBV4-3 with TRBJ2-1; 12 positions match TRBD2. With 1 base clipped from V and 4 bases from J, the junction kept 20 bases outside the gene matches. The germline V gene has CDR1 LGHNA and CDR2 YSLEER. The CDR3 loop spans 22 amino acids. CDR3 residues: CASSQGKGAGTSGPRGYNEQFF. CDR3 DNA: TGCGCCAGCAGCCAAGGAAAAGGGGCCGGGACTAGCGGGCCCCGGGGTTACAATGAGCAGTTCTTC.

This clone was detected a few times. The V call is TRBV10-3, the J call TRBJ2-1; 7 nucleotides line up with TRBD2. With 0 bases clipped from V and 5 bases from J, the junction kept 7 bases outside the gene matches. The CDR3 has 16 amino acids. Germline V CDR1 and CDR2: ENHRY, SYGVKD. Here the CDR3 DNA reads TGTGCCATCAGTGAGTCGCCGGCGGGAGAGAACAATGAGCAGTTCTTC. Translated: CAISESPAGENNEQFF.

CDR3 coding DNA: TGTGCCAGCAGTTTAGCTAGCGGGAGGGTCTCCGAGCAGTACTTC. The encoded protein is CASSLASGRVSEQYF. The chain joins TRBV27 to TRBJ2-7, with 12 bases fitting TRBD2. CDR1 and CDR2 (germline): MNHEY, SMNVEV (reference sequence). With 2 bases clipped from V and 6 bases from J, the junction kept 5 bases outside the gene matches. The CDR3 loop spans 15 amino acids.

This chain connects TRBV7-9 to TRBJ1-5, with D unclear. With 0 bases removed from V and 5 bases from J, the gap between germline ends came to 8 bases. The CDR3 is 14 amino acids. Germline V gives CDR1 SEHNR, CDR2 FQNEAQ (reference sequence). CDR3 sequence (DNA): TGTGCCAGCAGCTTAGCGTCGGGAGATCAGCCCCAGCATTTT. Its protein is CASSLASGDQPQHF.

The V and J genes are TRBV27 and TRBJ2-1, with 10 bases lining up with TRBD2. Germline lookup yields CDR1 MNHEY and CDR2 SMNVEV (reference sequence). There are 14 residues in the CDR3. V was pared by 6 bases and J by 8 bases, with 7 bases of the junction left unmatched. CDR3 region: CASRFGLAAYEQFF. The CDR3 bases are TGTGCCAGCAGGTTCGGACTAGCGGCCTATGAGCAGTTCTTC.

J is TRBJ2-7 and V is TRBV18; TRBD1 matches 7 bases. The germline gives CDR1 KGHSH, CDR2 LQKENI. After removal of 2 bases from V and 3 bases from J, the junction contained 10 bases not matched to a gene. This CDR3 region has 16 residues. The CDR3 bases are TGTGCCAGCTCACCAACGAGGACAGGCCACTTCTACGAGCAGTACTTC. Translation: CASSPTRTGHFYEQYF.

The genes are TRBV11-2 and TRBJ1-1; D is ambiguous. The CDR3 is 11 residues long. Germline V gives CDR1 SGHAT, CDR2 FQNNGV. V lost 3 bases and J lost 9, with 8 bases in between. The DNA of the CDR3 is TGTGCCAGCAGCTTGGAGGGTAAAGCTTTCTTT. Encoded protein: CASSLEGKAFF. The full variable domain, in which reference TRBV11-2 and TRBJ1-1 provide the parts outside the CDR3, is EAGVAQSPRYKIIEKRQSVAFWCNPISGHATLYWYQQILGQGPKLLIQFQNNGVVDDSQLPKDRFSAERLKGVDSTLKIQPAKLEDSAVYLCASSLEGKAFFGQGTRLTVV.

The chain joins TRBV29-1 to TRBJ1-2; no firm D call. Germline V CDR1 and CDR2: SQVTM, ANQGSEA. This CDR3 region has 11 residues. Trimming pared 0 bases from V and 5 bases from J, leaving 4 bases between. The CDR3 coding sequence is TGCAGCGTTGAAGATCCGTATGGCTACACCTTC. Protein: CSVEDPYGYTF.

V gene TRBV28 combines with J gene TRBJ2-7; 7 bases are a match to TRBD1. CDR3 length equals 14 residues. Germline values: CDR1 MDHEN, CDR2 SYDVKM. Germline trimming cut 5 bases from V and 3 bases from J; bases unmatched to any gene: 7. For the CDR3, the DNA is TGTGCCAGCAGTAAAGGGGACAGACACTACGAGCAGTACTTC. It encodes CASSKGDRHYEQYF.

The rearrangement joins TRBV19 to TRBJ2-1; the D gene is possibly TRBD2 (6 bases). Germline assignment: CDR1 LNHDA and CDR2 SQIVND (reference sequence). Trimming cost V 3 bases and J 0 bases, with 15 bases left between them. The CDR3 has 17 amino acids. As DNA, the CDR3 is TGTGCCAGTAGTATCAATCCGGGGACTTTCTCCTACAATGAGCAGTTCTTC. Translated: CASSINPGTFSYNEQFF.

V and J are TRBV2 and TRBJ2-5; 11 bases are shared with TRBD2. Germline V gives CDR1 SNHLY, CDR2 FYNNEI. The CDR3 has 17 residues. V was pared by 5 bases and J by 7 bases, with 15 bases of the junction left unmatched. The CDR3 is CASSNNDSGRADPTQYF. For the CDR3, the DNA is TGTGCCAGCAGTAACAACGATAGCGGGAGGGCCGATCCGACCCAGTACTTC.

The chain links TRBV27 to TRBJ2-3; D is perhaps TRBD1 (6 bases). V lost 5 bases to trimming and J lost 2 bases, with 11 bases between them. This CDR3 region has 14 residues. Germline V lookup: CDR1 MNHEY, CDR2 SMNVEV (reference sequence). Here the CDR3 reads CASSARDITDTQYF. CDR3 nucleotides: TGTGCCAGCAGTGCCCGGGACATCACAGATACGCAGTATTTT.

The chain links TRBV27 to TRBJ1-5; 8 bases line up with TRBD1. V lost 3 bases and J lost 5; bases outside the gene matches: 6. The CDR3 is 15 amino acids. Germline CDR1 is MNHEY and CDR2 is SMNVEV (reference sequence). CDR3 bases: TGTGCCAGCAGTTTGGTGGCAGGGGGCGATCAGCCCCAGCATTTT. Amino acids: CASSLVAGGDQPQHF.

The chain is built from TRBV4-1 and TRBJ1-2, with TRBD1 as a possible D gene (6 bases). Between the trimmed V and J ends, which lost 5 bases and 3 bases, there was a span of 22 bases. The CDR3 contains 17 residues. CDR1 is MGHRA, CDR2 YSYEKL, per germline. In DNA, the CDR3 is TGCGCCAGCAGCACGAAGGGGAGCAGGGGCGACTACTATGGCTACACCTTC. It is translated as CASSTKGSRGDYYGYTF.

The J gene is TRBJ2-7, the V gene TRBV10-1; tentative D call: TRBD1 (6 bases). The CDR3 consists of 13 residues. Looked up from germline, CDR1 is WNHNN and CDR2 is SYGVQD (reference sequence). Trimming removed 11 bases at V and 2 bases at J, with 16 bases between. The CDR3 is CAAGEGVTYEQYF. DNA of the CDR3: TGCGCCGCCGGAGAGGGGGTTACCTACGAGCAGTACTTC.

The chain has TRBV7-9 and TRBJ2-3; 8 bases agree with TRBD2. The junction had 10 bases not matched to a gene; V was cut back by 6 bases and J by 2 bases. The CDR3 covers 16 residues. Germline V CDR1 and CDR2: SEHNR, FQNEAQ (reference sequence). The CDR3 spells CASSHRGGLPTDTQYF. The CDR3 DNA follows: TGTGCCAGCAGTCACCGGGGGGGACTTCCCACAGATACGCAGTATTTT. The variable domain in full, with the rest retrieved from reference TRBV7-9 and TRBJ2-3, is DTGVSQNPRHKITKRGQNVTFRCDPISEHNRLYWYRQTLGQGPEFLTYFQNEAQLEKSRLLSDRFSAERPKGSFSTLEIQRTEQGDSAMYLCASSHRGGLPTDTQYFGPGTRLTVL.